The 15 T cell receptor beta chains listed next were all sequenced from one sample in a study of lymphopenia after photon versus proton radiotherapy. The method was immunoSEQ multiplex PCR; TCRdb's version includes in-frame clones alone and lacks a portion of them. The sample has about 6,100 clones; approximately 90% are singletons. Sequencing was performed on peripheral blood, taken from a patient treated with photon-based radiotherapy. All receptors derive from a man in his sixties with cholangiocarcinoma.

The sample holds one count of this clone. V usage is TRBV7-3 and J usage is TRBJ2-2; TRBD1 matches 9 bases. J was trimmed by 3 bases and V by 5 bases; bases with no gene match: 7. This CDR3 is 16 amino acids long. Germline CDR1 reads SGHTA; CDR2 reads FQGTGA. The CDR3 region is CASSPPGTGYTGELFF. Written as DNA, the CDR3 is TGTGCCAGCAGCCCCCCCGGGACAGGGTACACCGGGGAGCTGTTTTTT. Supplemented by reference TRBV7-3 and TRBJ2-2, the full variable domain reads GAGVSQTPSNKVTEKGKYVELRCDPISGHTALYWYRQSLGQGPEFLIYFQGTGAADDSGLPNDRFFAVRPEGSVSTLKIQRTERGDSAVYLCASSPPGTGYTGELFFGEGSRLTVL.

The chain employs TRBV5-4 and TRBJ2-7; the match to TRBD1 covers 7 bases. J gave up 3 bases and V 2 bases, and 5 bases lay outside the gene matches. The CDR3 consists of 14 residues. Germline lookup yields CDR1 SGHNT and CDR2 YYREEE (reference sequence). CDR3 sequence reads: CASSLRDSHYEQYF. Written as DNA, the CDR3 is TGTGCCAGCAGCTTACGGGACAGTCACTACGAGCAGTACTTC.

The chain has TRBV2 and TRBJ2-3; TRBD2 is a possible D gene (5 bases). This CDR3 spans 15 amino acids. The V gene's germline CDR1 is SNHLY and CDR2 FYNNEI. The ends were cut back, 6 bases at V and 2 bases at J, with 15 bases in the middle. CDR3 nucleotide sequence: TGTGCCAGCAGATCCTCTTCCGGACTCACAGATACGCAGTATTTT. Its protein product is CASRSSSGLTDTQYF. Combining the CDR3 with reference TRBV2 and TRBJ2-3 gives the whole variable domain EPEVTQTPSHQVTQMGQEVILRCVPISNHLYFYWYRQILGQKVEFLVSFYNNEISEKSEIFDDQFSVERPDGSNFTLKIRSTKLEDSAMYFCASRSSSGLTDTQYFGPGTRLTVL.

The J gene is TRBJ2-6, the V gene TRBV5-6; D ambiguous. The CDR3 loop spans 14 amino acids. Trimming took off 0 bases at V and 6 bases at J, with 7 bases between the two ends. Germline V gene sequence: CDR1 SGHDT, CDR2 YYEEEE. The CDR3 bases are TGTGCCAGCAGCTTGGACCGTTTGGCCAACGTCCTGACTTTC. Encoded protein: CASSLDRLANVLTF.

In DNA form, the CDR3 reads TGTGCCAGCAGCGCCCGACCGGGACTAGCGGGAGGGGGGAATGAGCAGTTCTTC. This gives the protein CASSARPGLAGGGNEQFF. The chain links TRBV7-2 to TRBJ2-1, with TRBD2 matching 16 bases. After removal of 5 bases from V and 7 bases from J, the junction contained 11 bases not matched to a gene. Germline V gives CDR1 SGHTA, CDR2 FQGNSA. The CDR3 spans 18 residues.

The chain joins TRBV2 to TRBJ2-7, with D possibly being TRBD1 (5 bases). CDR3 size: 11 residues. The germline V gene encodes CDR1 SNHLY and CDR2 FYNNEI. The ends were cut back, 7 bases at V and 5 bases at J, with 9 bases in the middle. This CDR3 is CASNRGHEQYF. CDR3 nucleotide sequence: TGTGCCAGCAATAGGGGTCACGAGCAGTACTTC.

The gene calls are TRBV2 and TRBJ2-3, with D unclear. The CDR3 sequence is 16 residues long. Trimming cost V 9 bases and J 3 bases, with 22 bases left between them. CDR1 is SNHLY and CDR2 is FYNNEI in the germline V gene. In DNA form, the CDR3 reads TGTGCCAGACCCCCTCGGCCTACGGAAACGACAGATACGCAGTATTTT. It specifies CARPPRPTETTDTQYF.

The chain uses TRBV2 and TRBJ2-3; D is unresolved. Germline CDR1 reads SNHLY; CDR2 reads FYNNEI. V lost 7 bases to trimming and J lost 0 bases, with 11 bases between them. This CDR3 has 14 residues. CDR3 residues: CASKDSESTDTQYF. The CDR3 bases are TGTGCCAGCAAGGATTCGGAGAGCACAGATACGCAGTATTTT. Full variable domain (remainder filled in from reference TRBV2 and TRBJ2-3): EPEVTQTPSHQVTQMGQEVILRCVPISNHLYFYWYRQILGQKVEFLVSFYNNEISEKSEIFDDQFSVERPDGSNFTLKIRSTKLEDSAMYFCASKDSESTDTQYFGPGTRLTVL.

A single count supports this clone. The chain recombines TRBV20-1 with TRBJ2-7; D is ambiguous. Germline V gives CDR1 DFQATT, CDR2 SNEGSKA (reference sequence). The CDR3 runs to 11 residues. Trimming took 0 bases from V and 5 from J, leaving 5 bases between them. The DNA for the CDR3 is TGCAGTGCTAGAGAAGACGACGAGCAGTACTTC. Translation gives CSAREDDEQYF.

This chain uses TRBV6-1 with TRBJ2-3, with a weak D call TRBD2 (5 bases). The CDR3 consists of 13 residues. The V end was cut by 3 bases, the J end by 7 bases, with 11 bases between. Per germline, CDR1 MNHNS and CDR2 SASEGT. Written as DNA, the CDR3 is TGTGCCAGCAGTGAGGAGGAGGTCAATACGCAGTATTTT. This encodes CASSEEEVNTQYF.

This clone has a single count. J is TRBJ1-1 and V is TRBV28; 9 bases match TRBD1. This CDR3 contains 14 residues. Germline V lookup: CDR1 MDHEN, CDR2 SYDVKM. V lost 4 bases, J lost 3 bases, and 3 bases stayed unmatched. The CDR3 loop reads CASSSGTGYTEAFF. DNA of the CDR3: TGTGCCAGCAGTTCCGGGACAGGGTACACTGAAGCTTTCTTT.

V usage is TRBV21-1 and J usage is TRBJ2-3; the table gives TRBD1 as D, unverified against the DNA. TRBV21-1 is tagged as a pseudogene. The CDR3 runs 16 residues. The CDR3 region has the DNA TGTGCCAGCAACTCTACGGAAAGGGGCTCTACAGATACGCAGTATTTT. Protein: CASNSTERGSTDTQYF.

Here the CDR3 reads CASSILRDNTEAFF. CDR3 coding DNA: TGTGCCAGTAGTATTCTCAGGGATAACACTGAAGCTTTCTTT. V gene TRBV19 combines with J gene TRBJ1-1; perhaps TRBD1 as D (5 bases). CDR3 length equals 14 residues. Germline CDR1 and CDR2: LNHDA and SQIVND (reference sequence). V lost 3 bases and J 2 bases, leaving 10 bases between the germline ends.

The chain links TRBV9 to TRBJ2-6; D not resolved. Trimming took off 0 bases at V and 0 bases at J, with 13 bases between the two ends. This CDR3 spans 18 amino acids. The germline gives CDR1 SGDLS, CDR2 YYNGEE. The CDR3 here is CASSVGSVRNSGANVLTF. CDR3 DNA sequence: TGTGCCAGCAGCGTAGGGTCGGTGAGGAACTCTGGGGCCAACGTCCTGACTTTC.

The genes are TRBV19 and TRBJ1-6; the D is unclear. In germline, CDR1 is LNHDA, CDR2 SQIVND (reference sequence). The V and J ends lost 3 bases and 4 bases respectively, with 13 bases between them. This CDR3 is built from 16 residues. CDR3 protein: CASSITLGFYNSPLHF. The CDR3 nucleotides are TGTGCCAGTAGTATTACCCTCGGATTTTATAATTCACCCCTCCACTTT.